These 14 T cell receptor beta chains came from one sample sequenced in a study of OX40 agonist ivuxolimab in advanced cancers. Sequenced by immunoSEQ multiplex PCR; TCRdb stores in-frame clones only, minus some. The sample consists of around 40,000 clones, 75% to 90% of them appearing once. The source material was CD4+ or CD8+ T cells sorted from blood, sampled in a trial of the OX40 agonist ivuxolimab. These receptors were obtained from an adult with an advanced solid tumor such as melanoma, head and neck, liver or kidney cancer.

V usage is TRBV9 and J usage is TRBJ2-1; 8 bases line up with TRBD2. The CDR3 contains 15 residues. With V trimmed by 0 bases and J by 5 bases, 4 bases remained unmatched. Per the germline V gene, CDR1 is SGDLS and CDR2 is YYNGEE. As DNA, the CDR3 is TGTGCCAGCAGCGTAGGCGGGGGGAACGACAATGAGCAGTTCTTC. The encoded protein is CASSVGGGNDNEQFF.

J is TRBJ1-2 and V is TRBV29-1; the match to TRBD1 covers 8 bases. This CDR3 is built from 14 residues. Losses at the gene ends were 0 bases for V and 3 bases for J; bases not matched to a gene: 3. CDR1 is SQVTM, CDR2 ANQGSEA, per germline. The CDR3 sequence is CSVEDTTGDYGYTF. The CDR3 nucleotides read TGCAGCGTTGAAGATACGACAGGGGACTATGGCTACACCTTC.

CDR3 loop: CASSLAQGAFYGYTF. The CDR3 DNA follows: TGTGCCAGCAGTTTGGCCCAGGGGGCTTTCTATGGCTACACCTTC. V gene TRBV28 combines with J gene TRBJ1-2, with 8 bases that match TRBD1. The CDR3 loop spans 15 amino acids. Germline loops: CDR1 MDHEN, CDR2 SYDVKM. J was trimmed by 4 bases and V by 3 bases; bases with no gene match: 7.

V and J are TRBV5-1 and TRBJ1-1; 8 positions match TRBD1. The CDR3 is 15 residues long. CDR1 SGHRS and CDR2 YFSETQ come from the germline V gene. V dropped 4 bases and J dropped 1; count of bases not matched to a gene: 6. CDR3 sequence reads: CASSLPGTGNTEAFF. The CDR3 nucleotides read TGCGCCAGCAGCCTCCCTGGGACAGGGAACACTGAAGCTTTCTTT.

The chain carries TRBV4-1 and TRBJ2-5; 8 bases line up with TRBD2. This CDR3 comprises 14 residues. The J segment lost 2 bases and the V segment lost 4 bases, leaving 3 bases of the junction unmatched. Germline V gives CDR1 MGHRA, CDR2 YSYEKL. The CDR3 here is CASSRGTSQETQYF. The DNA for the CDR3 is TGCGCCAGCAGCCGAGGGACTAGTCAAGAGACCCAGTACTTC.

This chain links TRBV5-1 with TRBJ2-3; D is ambiguous. The CDR3 sequence is 12 residues long. Deletions cut 4 bases from V and 5 bases from J, with 8 bases between. CDR1 and CDR2 from the germline V gene are SGHRS and YFSETQ. CDR3 in DNA: TGCGCCAGCAGCAGGATTGGAGATACGCAGTATTTT. As protein: CASSRIGDTQYF.

This clone was seen only a few times. The chain is built from TRBV7-2 and TRBJ2-2; D possibly corresponds to TRBD1 (6 bases). V dropped 5 bases and J dropped 4 bases, with 20 bases sitting between them. Germline CDR1 and CDR2: SGHTA and FQGNSA. This CDR3 has 17 residues. The CDR3 sequence is CASSPGVRGVGTGELFF. CDR3 in DNA: TGTGCCAGCAGCCCAGGGGTTCGGGGAGTTGGCACCGGGGAGCTGTTTTTT. Combining the CDR3 with reference TRBV7-2 and TRBJ2-2 gives the whole variable domain GAGVSQSPSNKVTEKGKDVELRCDPISGHTALYWYRQSLGQGLEFLIYFQGNSAPDKSGLPSDRFSAERTGGSVSTLTIQRTQQEDSAVYLCASSPGVRGVGTGELFFGEGSRLTVL.

This rearrangement joins TRBV27 to TRBJ1-6; TRBD1 aligns across 7 bases. Germline CDR1 and CDR2: MNHEY and SMNVEV (reference sequence). The CDR3 has 16 amino acids. With 7 bases clipped from V and 5 bases from J, the junction kept 11 bases outside the gene matches. In DNA form, the CDR3 reads TGTGCCAGCACGCATCATGGGACAGAGAATAATTCACCCCTCCACTTT. The encoded protein is CASTHHGTENNSPLHF.

This chain links TRBV19 with TRBJ1-1; 7 nucleotides agree with TRBD1. CDR1 LNHDA and CDR2 SQIVND come from the germline V gene (reference sequence). V shed 3 bases and J 3 bases; nucleotides not matched to a gene: 4. This CDR3 has 14 residues. In DNA form, the CDR3 reads TGTGCCAGTAGTATCCAGGGGGGCGACACTGAAGCTTTCTTT. Protein sequence: CASSIQGGDTEAFF.

V usage is TRBV28 and J usage is TRBJ1-1; D call uncertain. Per the germline V gene, CDR1 is MDHEN and CDR2 is SYDVKM. The CDR3 sequence is 14 residues long. V was pared by 2 bases and J by 4 bases, with 11 bases between. The CDR3 protein is CASSLRAEGTEAFF. CDR3 DNA: TGTGCCAGCAGTTTAAGGGCGGAGGGCACTGAAGCTTTCTTT.

The chain couples TRBV5-6 to TRBJ2-7, with D perhaps matching TRBD1 (6 bases). The CDR3 sequence is 12 residues long. V was shortened by 2 bases and J by 7 bases, with 10 bases between the two germline ends. Looked up from germline, CDR1 is SGHDT and CDR2 is YYEEEE. As DNA, the CDR3 is TGTGCCAGCAGCTTTGGGGGCGGGGAGCAGTACGTC. Amino acids: CASSFGGGEQYV.

The genes are TRBV7-9 and TRBJ1-1, with a possible D match to TRBD1 (5 bases). This CDR3 region has 16 residues. Between the trimmed V and J ends, which lost 4 bases and 0 bases, there was a span of 15 bases. Germline V CDR1 and CDR2: SEHNR, FQNEAQ (reference sequence). The CDR3 is CASSSTAQGVNTEAFF. As DNA, the CDR3 is TGTGCCAGCAGCTCAACAGCCCAGGGAGTGAACACTGAAGCTTTCTTT. The variable domain in full, with the rest retrieved from reference TRBV7-9 and TRBJ1-1, is DTGVSQNPRHKITKRGQNVTFRCDPISEHNRLYWYRQTLGQGPEFLTYFQNEAQLEKSRLLSDRFSAERPKGSFSTLEIQRTEQGDSAMYLCASSSTAQGVNTEAFFGQGTRLTVV.

The rearrangement uses TRBV6-4 and TRBJ2-7, with D perhaps matching TRBD1 (6 bases). Per the germline V gene, CDR1 is MRHNA and CDR2 is SNTAGT. The CDR3 is 12 amino acids. V was trimmed by 6 bases and J by 5 bases, leaving 11 bases between them. The CDR3 loop is CASRVQGHEQYV. The DNA of the CDR3 is TGTGCCAGCAGGGTACAGGGTCACGAGCAGTACGTC.

The J gene is TRBJ1-2, the V gene TRBV6-5; D is possibly TRBD1 (6 bases). The germline CDR1 and CDR2 sequences are MNHEY and SVGAGI. The CDR3 is made up of 13 amino acids. V lost 2 bases and J lost 8, with 12 bases in between. For the CDR3, the DNA is TGTGCCAGCAGTTACGGGGGGGCATACGGCTACACCTTC. Its translation: CASSYGGAYGYTF.